The entry below gives a single TCR beta chain sequence along with its context. Assay: immunoSEQ multiplex PCR; the TCRdb copy retains only in-frame clones and omits some. The sample lists about 200,000 clones; about nine tenths were seen once. This sample is drawn from a study of blood T cell repertoires in COVID-19. Germline CDR1 SGHNT, CDR2 YENEEA. The CDR3 is 13 residues long. After removal of 0 bases from V and 12 bases from J, the junction contained 7 bases not matched to a gene. The chain is built from TRBV11-3 and TRBJ1-2, with TRBD1 identical over 7 bases. The clonotype originates from a man aged 80 or over with acute or convalescent COVID-19. Sequencing input: peripheral blood. DNA for the CDR3: TGTGCCAGCAGCTTAGAGTCGGCAGGGGGTCACACCTTC. It specifies CASSLESAGGHTF.